A selection of T cell receptor beta chains follows, all from one sample in a study of T cells after yellow fever vaccination. TCRdb ran MiXCR on the 5' RACE reads and lists one entry per CDR3 protein. The sample gives about 630,000 distinct CDR3 sequences, 9% to 15% of which show up once; about 16% is in the top ten. The sample in question was PBMCs, obtained on the day of the yellow fever booster vaccination. Source of these receptors: a man aged 25 to 40 who received the YFV17D yellow fever vaccine. The CDR3 runs from the conserved cysteine through the conserved F or W. Each record gives: clone size, J gene, D gene, V gene, CDR3 DNA, CDR3 protein. D genes are given only for firm matches. Size tells how often a clone was seen (once, few, many) or the class of an expanded clone, and some rows leave it out.

few	TRBJ1-5	.	TRBV7-2	TGTGCCAGCACCGTACGGGGCAATCAGCCCCAGCATTTT	CASTVRGNQPQHF
.	TRBJ2-1	.	TRBV4-1	TGCGCCAGCAGCCAATTCGGTATATACAATAGTGAGCAGTTCTTC	CASSQFGIYNSEQFF
.	TRBJ2-7	.	TRBV19	TGTTCACCTCACAGTCCCTTAAATTCCGAGCAGTACTTC	CSPHSPLNSEQYF
many	TRBJ2-1	.	TRBV29-1	TGCAGCGTTGAAGATGTGACGGGGGCGGGGTACAATGAGCAGTTCTTC	CSVEDVTGAGYNEQFF
.	TRBJ2-7	TRBD2	TRBV29-1	TGCAGCGTTGATCGCGGGGGCGAGCAGTACTTC	CSVDRGGEQYF
.	TRBJ2-7	.	TRBV28	TGTGCCAGCAGTTTACCGGGCCGTAGGACCGACGAGCAGTACTTC	CASSLPGRRTDEQYF
.	TRBJ2-5	.	TRBV7-9	TGTGCCAGCACCCGCTTGAGGGCGCTTCAAGAGACCCAGTACTTC	CASTRLRALQETQYF
few	TRBJ2-7	.	TRBV5-1	TGCGCCAGCAGCTCAATCGGGACAACGAATGAGCAGTACTTC	CASSSIGTTNEQYF
.	TRBJ2-2	.	TRBV5-1	TGCGCCAGCAGAGGGGACTCCGGAAGCGGGGAGCTGTTTTTT	CASRGDSGSGELFF
few	TRBJ1-5	.	TRBV20-1	TGCAGTGCTAGAGATCGAGAGGGGCAGATGTTTCAGCCCCAGCATTTT	CSARDREGQMFQPQHF
.	TRBJ2-2	TRBD2	TRBV28	TGTGCCAGCAATCTAGCGGGCGGCACCGGGGAGCTGTTTTTT	CASNLAGGTGELFF
.	TRBJ2-1	.	TRBV29-1	TGCAGCGTTGAAGGCGGATCTGGGATCTACAATGAGCAGTTCTTC	CSVEGGSGIYNEQFF
many	TRBJ1-5	.	TRBV5-1	TGCGCCAGCAGCTTGGGATCCACGGGGCCGGAGCCCCAGCATTTT	CASSLGSTGPEPQHF
few	TRBJ2-1	.	TRBV19	TGTGCCAGTAGTAAAGGGTCTCGCCCAAATGAGCAGTTCTTC	CASSKGSRPNEQFF
.	TRBJ2-5	TRBD2	TRBV7-2	TGTGCCAGCAGCTTCCCACCGGGACTAGAAAAGACCCAGTACTTC	CASSFPPGLEKTQYF
few	TRBJ1-5	.	TRBV9	TGTGCCAGCGCCCCCAATACAGGGTCGCATCAGCCCCAGCATTTT	CASAPNTGSHQPQHF